Listed here is a single T cell receptor beta chain. Its target is not known. Selected positively for CCR7 and CD45RO-negative, naive CD8 cells excluded terminally differentiated effector memory CD45RA+ cells. Donors were healthy HIV-negative adults without recent acute infections or vaccinations. These data belong to a study of shared clonotypes between healthy human individuals. Original handling: Junction-only immunoSEQ sequences carried no quality scores, so filtering differed. Sequencing used immunoSEQ multiplex PCR; TCRdb keeps in-frame clones, though not all of them. That table supplies the V and J calls and clone size; D and trimming were determined from the DNA. The sample contains 700,000 to 950,000 clones, about 96% of which appear only once. Whole-study results and caveats: In general, naive subsets displayed greater estimated richness than memory subsets did.

The clonotype comes from a man aged 25 to 40 in good health. What was sequenced was naive CD8+ T cells sorted from blood.

The CDR3 spells CASSGFGDGSYEQYF. The CDR3 DNA follows: TGTGCCAGCAGCGGTTTTGGGGACGGTTCCTACGAGCAGTACTTC. This rearrangement joins TRBV5-4 to TRBJ2-7; D assignment may be TRBD1 or TRBD2 (5 bases each). Germline CDR1 reads SGHNT; CDR2 reads YYREEE (reference sequence). With 4 bases removed from V and 1 base from J, the gap between germline ends came to 15 bases. The CDR3 runs to 15 residues.